The rows below give T cell receptor beta chains drawn from one sample of a study of blood T cell repertoires in COVID-19. TCRdb keeps only in-frame clones here, not all; method: immunoSEQ multiplex PCR. The sample has over 100,000 clones, 70% to 90% seen once. The specimen was peripheral blood. All receptors derive from a man in his forties or fifties with acute or convalescent COVID-19. Each CDR3 is given with its conserved first and last residue. Fields, in order: CDR3 protein, CDR3 DNA, J gene, V gene, clone size, D gene. The D gene is left open where the match is weak. Size tells how often a clone was seen (once, few, many) or the class of an expanded clone, and some rows leave it out.

cdr3_aa: CASSPGVGWNTEAFF; cdr3_nt: TGTGCCAGCTCACCAGGAGTCGGATGGAACACTGAAGCTTTCTTT; j_call: TRBJ1-1; v_call: TRBV18; clone_size: NA; d_call: NA
cdr3_aa: CASSFTSGSYNEQFF; cdr3_nt: TGTGCCAGCAGCTTCACTAGCGGATCCTACAATGAGCAGTTCTTC; j_call: TRBJ2-1; v_call: TRBV11-2; clone_size: NA; d_call: TRBD2
cdr3_aa: CASTHQAGTEAFF; cdr3_nt: TGTGCCAGCACCCATCAGGCGGGGACTGAAGCTTTCTTT; j_call: TRBJ1-1; v_call: TRBV12-3/TRBV12-4; clone_size: NA; d_call: NA
cdr3_aa: CASSLKGAVGNTIYF; cdr3_nt: TGTGCCAGCAGTTTAAAAGGGGCGGTGGGAAACACCATATATTTT; j_call: TRBJ1-3; v_call: TRBV27; clone_size: NA; d_call: NA
cdr3_aa: CASSSGGSSGRGLPLF; cdr3_nt: TGTGCCAGCAGTTCGGGCGGGTCTAGCGGGAGGGGCCTCCCCCTCTTC; j_call: TRBJ2-1; v_call: TRBV6-6; clone_size: NA; d_call: TRBD2
cdr3_aa: CASSLAGVRDSEQFF; cdr3_nt: TGTGCCAGCAGTTTAGCGGGAGTACGAGACAGTGAGCAGTTCTTC; j_call: TRBJ2-1; v_call: TRBV28; clone_size: NA; d_call: TRBD2
cdr3_aa: CASSPPGRLAGAVDNEQFF; cdr3_nt: TGTGCCAGCTCACCACCGGGAAGACTAGCGGGGGCTGTCGACAATGAGCAGTTCTTC; j_call: TRBJ2-1; v_call: TRBV18; clone_size: NA; d_call: TRBD2
cdr3_aa: CASSYEGATGGYTF; cdr3_nt: TGTGCCAGCAGTTACGAGGGGGCAACTGGTGGCTACACCTTC; j_call: TRBJ1-2; v_call: TRBV6-6; clone_size: NA; d_call: TRBD1
cdr3_aa: CASSANGPTEAFF; cdr3_nt: TGTGCCAGCAGTGCGAATGGGCCCACTGAAGCTTTCTTT; j_call: TRBJ1-1; v_call: TRBV25-1; clone_size: NA; d_call: NA
cdr3_aa: CASSLGTGVKNIQYF; cdr3_nt: TGTGCCAGCAGCCTAGGGACAGGGGTAAAAAACATTCAGTACTTC; j_call: TRBJ2-4; v_call: TRBV6-5; clone_size: NA; d_call: TRBD1
cdr3_aa: CASNRGVTDTQYF; cdr3_nt: TGTGCCAGTAATCGCGGGGTCACAGATACGCAGTATTTT; j_call: TRBJ2-3; v_call: TRBV19; clone_size: NA; d_call: NA
cdr3_aa: CASSQGTNEKLFF; cdr3_nt: TGTGCCAGCTCGCAGGGGACTAATGAAAAACTGTTTTTT; j_call: TRBJ1-4; v_call: TRBV18; clone_size: NA; d_call: NA
cdr3_aa: CASSAGQGGDYGYTF; cdr3_nt: TGTGCCAGCAGCGCCGGACAGGGGGGAGACTATGGCTACACCTTC; j_call: TRBJ1-2; v_call: TRBV4-2; clone_size: NA; d_call: TRBD1
cdr3_aa: CASSPQWAQETQYF; cdr3_nt: TGTGCCAGCAGCCCCCAGTGGGCCCAAGAGACCCAGTACTTC; j_call: TRBJ2-5; v_call: TRBV7-9; clone_size: NA; d_call: NA
cdr3_aa: CASIVPGGSYNEQFF; cdr3_nt: TGTGCCAGCATTGTCCCAGGAGGCTCCTACAATGAGCAGTTCTTC; j_call: TRBJ2-1; v_call: TRBV6-5; clone_size: NA; d_call: NA
cdr3_aa: CAISDPGTVNYGYTF; cdr3_nt: TGTGCCATCAGTGACCCAGGGACAGTTAACTATGGCTACACCTTC; j_call: TRBJ1-2; v_call: TRBV10-3; clone_size: NA; d_call: TRBD1
cdr3_aa: CASSLAAGASYNEQFF; cdr3_nt: TGCGCCAGCAGCTTGGCCGCGGGAGCATCCTACAATGAGCAGTTCTTC; j_call: TRBJ2-1; v_call: TRBV5-1; clone_size: NA; d_call: TRBD2
cdr3_aa: CASSLDGSSYNEQFF; cdr3_nt: TGCGCCAGCAGCTTGGACGGGAGCTCCTACAATGAGCAGTTCTTC; j_call: TRBJ2-1; v_call: TRBV5-1; clone_size: NA; d_call: NA
cdr3_aa: CASRPGVHYNEQFF; cdr3_nt: TGTGCCAGCAGACCCGGGGTTCACTACAATGAGCAGTTCTTC; j_call: TRBJ2-1; v_call: TRBV27; clone_size: once; d_call: NA
cdr3_aa: CASSGRDLLNSPLHF; cdr3_nt: TGTGCCAGCAGCGGCCGGGACTTACTTAATTCACCCCTCCACTTT; j_call: TRBJ1-6; v_call: TRBV9; clone_size: NA; d_call: NA
cdr3_aa: CSVADGDRGDYGYTF; cdr3_nt: TGCAGCGTTGCCGACGGGGACAGGGGGGACTATGGCTACACCTTC; j_call: TRBJ1-2; v_call: TRBV29-1; clone_size: NA; d_call: TRBD1
cdr3_aa: CAIRGIGLADSSYEQYF; cdr3_nt: TGTGCCATCCGCGGAATCGGACTAGCGGACAGCTCCTACGAGCAGTACTTC; j_call: TRBJ2-7; v_call: TRBV10-3; clone_size: few; d_call: TRBD2
cdr3_aa: CASSQQGDQYF; cdr3_nt: TGCGCCAGCAGCCAACAGGGAGATCAGTATTTT; j_call: TRBJ2-3; v_call: TRBV5-1; clone_size: few; d_call: NA
cdr3_aa: CASSAQGSGELFF; cdr3_nt: TGTGCCAGCTCAGCTCAGGGTTCCGGGGAGCTGTTTTTT; j_call: TRBJ2-2; v_call: TRBV18; clone_size: NA; d_call: NA
cdr3_aa: CASRSQQGFYGYTF; cdr3_nt: TGTGCCAGCAGATCCCAACAGGGCTTCTATGGCTACACCTTC; j_call: TRBJ1-2; v_call: TRBV28; clone_size: NA; d_call: NA
cdr3_aa: CASSARDRGRYEQYF; cdr3_nt: TGTGCCAGCAGCGCCCGGGACAGGGGCAGGTACGAGCAGTACTTC; j_call: TRBJ2-7; v_call: TRBV3-1/TRBV3-2; clone_size: few; d_call: TRBD1
cdr3_aa: CASSLRGVYSNQPQHF; cdr3_nt: TGTGCCAGCAGCCTCCGGGGAGTTTATAGCAATCAGCCCCAGCATTTT; j_call: TRBJ1-5; v_call: TRBV11-3; clone_size: NA; d_call: NA
cdr3_aa: CASGEADTQYF; cdr3_nt: TGTGCCAGCGGGGAGGCAGATACGCAGTATTTT; j_call: TRBJ2-3; v_call: TRBV11-2; clone_size: few; d_call: NA
cdr3_aa: CASSLSGSTDTQYF; cdr3_nt: TGTGCCAGCAGCTTAAGCGGGAGTACAGATACGCAGTATTTT; j_call: TRBJ2-3; v_call: TRBV7-3; clone_size: few; d_call: TRBD2
cdr3_aa: CASSLQGTGELFF; cdr3_nt: TGCGCCAGCAGCTTACAGGGGACCGGGGAGCTGTTTTTT; j_call: TRBJ2-2; v_call: TRBV5-1; clone_size: NA; d_call: TRBD1
cdr3_aa: CAIREGEKLFF; cdr3_nt: TGTGCCATCAGGGAGGGGGAAAAACTGTTTTTT; j_call: TRBJ1-4; v_call: TRBV6-5; clone_size: NA; d_call: NA
cdr3_aa: CASSLTPSGGQETQYF; cdr3_nt: TGTGCCAGCAGCTTAACTCCCAGCGGGGGCCAAGAGACCCAGTACTTC; j_call: TRBJ2-5; v_call: TRBV7-3; clone_size: NA; d_call: TRBD2
cdr3_aa: CASSLRGYEQYF; cdr3_nt: TGTGCCAGCAGTTTACGGGGATACGAGCAGTACTTC; j_call: TRBJ2-7; v_call: TRBV12-3/TRBV12-4; clone_size: NA; d_call: NA
cdr3_aa: CATGGSDTQYF; cdr3_nt: TGTGCCACAGGAGGGTCAGATACGCAGTATTTT; j_call: TRBJ2-3; v_call: TRBV28; clone_size: once; d_call: NA
cdr3_aa: CASTRGGGPGLKQYF; cdr3_nt: TGTGCCAGCACCCGAGGGGGTGGCCCCGGGTTGAAGCAGTACTTC; j_call: TRBJ2-7; v_call: TRBV3-1/TRBV3-2; clone_size: NA; d_call: NA
cdr3_aa: CASSYGQGAGGYTF; cdr3_nt: TGCGCCAGCAGCTACGGACAGGGGGCTGGGGGCTACACCTTC; j_call: TRBJ1-2; v_call: TRBV5-1; clone_size: NA; d_call: TRBD1
cdr3_aa: CASSFATSVTEQYF; cdr3_nt: TGTGCCAGCAGCTTTGCGACTAGCGTGACCGAGCAGTACTTC; j_call: TRBJ2-7; v_call: TRBV5-4; clone_size: few; d_call: TRBD2
cdr3_aa: CASSPEAGLLAYGYTF; cdr3_nt: TGTGCCAGCAGCCCAGAAGCAGGGTTACTTGCCTATGGCTACACCTTC; j_call: TRBJ1-2; v_call: TRBV7-8; clone_size: NA; d_call: NA
cdr3_aa: CASSLWGSGRLTEQYF; cdr3_nt: TGTGCCAGCAGTTTATGGGGTAGCGGGAGACTAACCGAGCAGTACTTC; j_call: TRBJ2-7; v_call: TRBV28; clone_size: NA; d_call: TRBD2
cdr3_aa: CASSLTGSSGANVLTF; cdr3_nt: TGCGCCAGCAGCTTGACAGGGAGCTCTGGGGCCAACGTCCTGACTTTC; j_call: TRBJ2-6; v_call: TRBV5-1; clone_size: NA; d_call: NA
cdr3_aa: CAAETGGGHNEQFF; cdr3_nt: TGTGCCGCCGAAACAGGGGGCGGCCACAATGAGCAGTTCTTC; j_call: TRBJ2-1; v_call: TRBV24-1; clone_size: NA; d_call: TRBD1
cdr3_aa: CASSPSRPETQYF; cdr3_nt: TGTGCCAGCTCACCATCGAGGCCGGAGACCCAGTACTTC; j_call: TRBJ2-5; v_call: TRBV18; clone_size: once; d_call: NA
cdr3_aa: CATAGTKSNQPQHF; cdr3_nt: TGTGCCACCGCCGGGACAAAAAGCAATCAGCCCCAGCATTTT; j_call: TRBJ1-5; v_call: TRBV18; clone_size: NA; d_call: NA
cdr3_aa: CASRGQGVNEQYF; cdr3_nt: TGTGCCAGTAGGGGACAGGGGGTCAACGAGCAGTACTTC; j_call: TRBJ2-7; v_call: TRBV19; clone_size: NA; d_call: TRBD1
cdr3_aa: CACSGTSGRSIYEQYF; cdr3_nt: TGTGCCTGTTCAGGGACTAGCGGGAGGTCGATCTACGAGCAGTACTTC; j_call: TRBJ2-7; v_call: TRBV30; clone_size: NA; d_call: TRBD2
cdr3_aa: CASSEVGRGQYGYTF; cdr3_nt: TGTGCCAGCAGTGAAGTCGGCAGGGGGCAATATGGCTACACCTTC; j_call: TRBJ1-2; v_call: TRBV6-1; clone_size: NA; d_call: TRBD1
cdr3_aa: CASSIMRNTEAFF; cdr3_nt: TGTGCCAGTAGTATCATGAGGAACACTGAAGCTTTCTTT; j_call: TRBJ1-1; v_call: TRBV19; clone_size: few; d_call: NA
cdr3_aa: CASSQDWGPRTEAFF; cdr3_nt: TGTGCCAGCAGCCAAGACTGGGGCCCGAGGACTGAAGCTTTCTTT; j_call: TRBJ1-1; v_call: TRBV3-1/TRBV3-2; clone_size: NA; d_call: NA